This T cell receptor beta chain was sequenced for a study of control samples from healthy donors and cancer patients. The assay was immunoSEQ multiplex PCR, and TCRdb's table has in-frame clones only and misses some. The table shows 65,000 to 90,000 clones, with under 90% occurring only once. This CDR3 has 13 residues. J lost 5 bases, V lost 8 bases, and 3 bases had no gene match. The material sequenced was PBMCs. The gene calls are TRBV12-3 or TRBV12-4 and TRBJ2-2, with TRBD1 identical over 9 bases. This clonotype originated in a woman aged 45 to 65 with colorectal cancer. CDR3 amino acids: CASSGQGTGELFF. Here the CDR3 DNA reads TGTGCCAGCTCGGGACAGGGTACCGGGGAGCTGTTTTTT.